This entry is about one T cell receptor beta chain. Trimming cost V 2 bases and J 2 bases, with 3 bases left between them. Germline V gene lookup returns CDR1 LGHDT and CDR2 YNNKEL (reference sequence). The CDR3 is 12 residues long. As originally analysed: The assay estimated nucleated cells by amplifying reference gene primers. The repertoire was sequenced with immunoSEQ multiplex PCR; TCRdb's copy has only in-frame clones and lacks some. V, J and clone size reflect that table, while D and trimming were determined from the DNA. The sample has just under 150,000 clones, approximately 81% seen once; the top ten hold about 2.6%. This sample stems from a study of blood T cell repertoires in COVID-19. Study-wide context: Acute and convalescent COVID-19 specimens originated in the United States, Italy and Spain. T cells, B-cell-depleted T cells, or PBMCs provided the cDNA or gDNA that served as material.

The clonotype was recovered from a human donor with acute or convalescent COVID-19. The donor label of this sample is uncertain. Sample: peripheral blood. The V gene is TRBV3-1 (or the pseudogene TRBV3-2), the J gene TRBJ1-1; D is undetermined. The CDR3 protein is CASSQSNTEAFF. The CDR3 DNA is TGTGCCAGCAGCCAATCTAACACTGAAGCTTTCTTT.